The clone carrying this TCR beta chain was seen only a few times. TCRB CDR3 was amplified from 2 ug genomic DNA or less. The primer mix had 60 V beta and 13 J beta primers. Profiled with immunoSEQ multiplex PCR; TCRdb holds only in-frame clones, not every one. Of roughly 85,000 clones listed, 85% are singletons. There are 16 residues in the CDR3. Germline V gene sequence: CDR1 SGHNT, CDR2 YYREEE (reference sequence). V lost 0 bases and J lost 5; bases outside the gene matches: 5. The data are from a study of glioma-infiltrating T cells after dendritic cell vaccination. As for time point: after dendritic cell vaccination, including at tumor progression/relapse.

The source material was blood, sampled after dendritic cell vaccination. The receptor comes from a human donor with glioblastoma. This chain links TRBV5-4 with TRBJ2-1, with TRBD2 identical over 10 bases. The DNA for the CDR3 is TGTGCCAGCAGCTTGGGGAGCGGGAGGGCCGACAATGAGCAGTTCTTC. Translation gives CASSLGSGRADNEQFF. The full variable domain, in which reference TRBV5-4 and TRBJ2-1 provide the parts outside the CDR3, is ETGVTQSPTHLIKTRGQQVTLRCSSQSGHNTVSWYQQALGQGPQFIFQYYREEENGRGNFPPRFSGLQFPNYSSELNVNALELDDSALYLCASSLGSGRADNEQFFGPGTRLTVL.